Sequencing of this TCR beta chain was carried out in a study of CD8 T cells in Susac syndrome (dated by TCRdb to the late 2010s). Background on the whole study: Among the sequenced Susac syndrome patients, roughly six had clinically active disease and under 10 were in clinical remission. At blood withdrawal, Susac syndrome patients were therapy-naive, treated with corticosteroids (with IVIg additionally given to some), or treated with IVIg alone. Whether CD8+ T cell activation and differentiation in Susac syndrome was antigen driven was tested using repertoire sequencing. CD8+ T cell repertoire clonality was compared between about a dozen healthy donors, about 14 Susac syndrome patients and around 15 multiple sclerosis patients. Overall results and qualifications from the work: Clonal expansion was observed in Susac syndrome CD8+ repertoires, with the highest expansion in CD8+ TEMRA cells and greater expansion in clinically active than in remitting patients. The number of individuals in the TCR sequencing and HLA analysis was acknowledged as relatively small. In the total CD8+ and CD8+ TEMRA repertoires, over 15 and five Susac-specific public clones, respectively, were identified.

Reading the germline V gene gives CDR1 SNHLY and CDR2 FYNNEI. From the cysteine through the phenylalanine, the CDR3 covers 12 amino acids. Just the 36-base CDR3 DNA is kept, in frame starting at base 1. Between the V and J ends, shortened by 9 bases and 0 bases respectively, the junction contains 8 bases. Points on this clonotype: No antigen is known for it. Per-base qualities were not stored, and no clone one base away is much larger.

RNA was extracted using the RNeasy kit, and about 0.45 to 1 ug of the RNA was reverse transcribed with random hexamers. The immunoSEQ multiplex PCR assay, covering 54 Vbeta and 13 Jbeta segments, was used to amplify TCR beta CDR3 regions. To correct PCR amplification bias, a synthetic template baseline was used for both primer optimization and computational correction. The original pipeline was this. Only productive sequences were kept, with reads annotated to V, D and J genes according to IMGT and analyzed in immunoSEQ Analyzer. To calculate clonality, Shannon entropy was normalized by log2 of the number of productive unique sequences and then subtracted from one. For each patient and control, public and private clones were evaluated among the 100 most prevalent clones. Clones were defined as Susac-specific if absent from the healthy and MS cohorts, from 900 to 1,200 published viral clones and from other ImmuneACCESS disease sequences. The public reads were quality trimmed at Q25 with fastp and then assembled into clones with MiXCR by TCRdb, keeping productive beta chains. Entries that share a CDR3 protein sequence are merged under the most common genes and DNA. None of the V and J calls come from the authors' own analysis; TCRdb made them. This sample is represented by tens of thousands of distinct CDR3 sequences; approximately 96% of them were singletons. The top ten constitute roughly 0.44% of the sample.

Peripheral blood CD8+ and CD4+ T cells from healthy donors, Susac syndrome patients and multiple sclerosis patients were profiled by high-throughput TCR beta sequencing. Recently defined diagnostic criteria for definite or probable disease were met by the Susac syndrome patients. Bulk CD8+ and CD4+ T cells were purified by magnetic negative isolation, while CD8+ TEMRA cells were enriched using FACS. Blood was drawn into EDTA tubes, processed within 24 hours, and PBMCs were isolated by density gradient centrifugation. PBMCs intended for TCR sequencing were cryopreserved in liquid nitrogen and were subsequently thawed in a 37 degrees C water bath. Purity of sorted or isolated CD4+, CD8+ and CD8+ TEMRA cells was at least 90%.

This sequence was found in a human donor with Susac syndrome. The sequencing sample was made of CD8+ T cells from PBMCs. The chain couples TRBV2 to TRBJ2-5; perhaps TRBD2 is the D gene, with 5 bases matching. The CDR3 has the sequence CAREVNQETQYF. The base sequence is TGTGCCAGGGAGGTCAACCAAGAGACCCAGTACTTC.